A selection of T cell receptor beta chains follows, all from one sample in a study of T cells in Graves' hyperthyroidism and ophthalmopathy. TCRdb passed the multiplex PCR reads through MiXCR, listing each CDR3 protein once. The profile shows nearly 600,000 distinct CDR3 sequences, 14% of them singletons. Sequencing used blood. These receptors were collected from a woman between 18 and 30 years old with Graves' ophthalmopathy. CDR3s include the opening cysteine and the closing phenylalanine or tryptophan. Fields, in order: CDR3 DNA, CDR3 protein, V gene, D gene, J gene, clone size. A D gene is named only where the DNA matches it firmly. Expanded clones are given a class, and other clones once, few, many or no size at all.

TGTGCCAGCAGCAAGGGACTAGCGGCCTTAAATGAGCAGTTCTTC | CASSKGLAALNEQFF | TRBV6-5 | TRBD2 | TRBJ2-1 | few
TGCGCCAGCAGCCGGGGGACAGGGACTGAAAAACTGTTTTTT | CASSRGTGTEKLFF | TRBV4-1 | TRBD1 | TRBJ1-4 | few
TGTGCCAGCAGCTTAGATCGTTGGCAGGGGGCAGATACGCAGTATTTT | CASSLDRWQGADTQYF | TRBV11-2 | TRBD1 | TRBJ2-3 | many
TGTGCCTGGAGTACGCCGGGACGGCTCTACGAGCAGTACTTC | CAWSTPGRLYEQYF | TRBV30 | - | TRBJ2-7 | many
TGTGCCAGCAGTAACGACCTCTCCTACGAGCAGTACTTC | CASSNDLSYEQYF | TRBV2 | - | TRBJ2-7 | many
TGTGCCAGCTCACCTTCGACGGAACAAGCTTTCTTT | CASSPSTEQAFF | TRBV18 | - | TRBJ1-1 | many
TGCAGCGTTGAGACACAGGTGGCTAACTATGGCTACACCTTC | CSVETQVANYGYTF | TRBV29-1 | - | TRBJ1-2 | many
TGTGCCAGTAGTAGGGGCAAGGGGAGGTCCACAGATACGCAGTATTTT | CASSRGKGRSTDTQYF | TRBV19 | - | TRBJ2-3 | -
TGTGCCAGCAGCTTTTTTCTAGCTAACTCCTACGAGCAGTACTTC | CASSFFLANSYEQYF | TRBV7-2 | - | TRBJ2-7 | many
TGTGCCAGCAGCTTTAGGTATAGTCCTGGCACAGATACGCAGTATTTT | CASSFRYSPGTDTQYF | TRBV11-2 | - | TRBJ2-3 | many
TGTGCCAGCAGTGCGGACAGGCAGATTAATGAAAAACTGTTTTTT | CASSADRQINEKLFF | TRBV2 | TRBD1 | TRBJ1-4 | many
TGCAGTGCTAGAGTGTGGGAAAACACTGAAGCTTTCTTT | CSARVWENTEAFF | TRBV20-1 | - | TRBJ1-1 | -
TGTGCCACCCGCAGGGGTTCCTACAATGAGCAGTTCTTC | CATRRGSYNEQFF | TRBV24-1 | - | TRBJ2-1 | few
TGCAGTGCTAGGCCGACTAGCGGATGGAACACCGGGGAGCTGTTTTTT | CSARPTSGWNTGELFF | TRBV20-1 | TRBD2 | TRBJ2-2 | -
TGTGCCAGCATTCCTAGCGAGTACAATGAGCAGTTCTTC | CASIPSEYNEQFF | TRBV7-9 | - | TRBJ2-1 | few
TGTGCCAGCAGTACAGAAGTGGGAACCATGAACACTGAAGCTTTCTTT | CASSTEVGTMNTEAFF | TRBV28 | - | TRBJ1-1 | many
TGTGCCAGCGCTGCGACCCGGGGGCTAATGTTCGATACGCAGTATTTT | CASAATRGLMFDTQYF | TRBV7-9 | - | TRBJ2-3 | many
TGTGCCAGCAGCCTCGACGGGGAGACCTACAAGCAGTACTTC | CASSLDGETYKQYF | TRBV3-1 | - | TRBJ2-7 | -
TGCGCCAGCAGTGGATTCTCGACAGAAAGGCTGCCGAACACTGAAGCTTTCTTT | CASSGFSTERLPNTEAFF | TRBV4-1 | - | TRBJ1-1 | -
TGTGCCAGCAGCCACAGCGGGAGCTATGAGCAGTTCTTC | CASSHSGSYEQFF | TRBV11-2 | TRBD2 | TRBJ2-1 | many